The clone carrying this T cell receptor (beta chain) was detected once. Its antigen is undetermined. This specimen comes from a study of cytomegalovirus exposure and HLA in healthy donors. The overall study: Researchers previously reported finding about 110 million unique TCR beta sequences from around 200 million T cells. General study results and limits: In an earlier analysis, in around 590 donors, most V segments appeared productive either ~90% or ~30% of the time. In vitro checks showed that a few CMV-associated chains really do target CMV antigens.

PCR amplification relied on 60 Vbeta primers (plus 13 Jbeta primers). This table comes from immunoSEQ multiplex PCR, and its TCRdb copy is limited to in-frame clones, with some not included. Among 90,000 to 120,000 clones listed, about 80% were seen once. CDR1 is MGHDK, CDR2 SYGVNS, per germline. The CDR3 is 17 amino acids. After removal of 5 bases from V and 5 bases from J, the junction contained 17 bases not matched to a gene. The sample taken for sequencing was PBMCs. The receptor's source is a woman between 40 and 55 years old in good health and CMV-seronegative. The genes are TRBV25-1 and TRBJ2-5; 7 bases fit TRBD1. CDR3 bases: TGTGCCAGCAGTAACTGGGACCGGGACAGCCGAGGGGAGACCCAGTACTTC. Protein sequence: CASSNWDRDSRGETQYF.